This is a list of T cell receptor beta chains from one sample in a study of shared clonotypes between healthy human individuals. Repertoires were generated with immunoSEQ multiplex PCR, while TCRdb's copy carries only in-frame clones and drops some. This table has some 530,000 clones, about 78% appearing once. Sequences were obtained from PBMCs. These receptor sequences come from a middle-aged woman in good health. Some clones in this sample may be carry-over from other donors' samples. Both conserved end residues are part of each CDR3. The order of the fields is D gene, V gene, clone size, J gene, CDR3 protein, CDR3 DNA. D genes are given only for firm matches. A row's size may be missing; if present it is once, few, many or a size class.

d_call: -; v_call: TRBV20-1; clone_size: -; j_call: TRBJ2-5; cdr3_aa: CSAREGETQYF; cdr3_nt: TGCAGTGCTAGAGAAGGGGAGACCCAGTACTTC
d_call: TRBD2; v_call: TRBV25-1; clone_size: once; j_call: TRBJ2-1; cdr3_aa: CASGLAPYNEQFF; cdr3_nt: TGTGCCAGCGGACTAGCGCCCTACAATGAGCAGTTCTTC
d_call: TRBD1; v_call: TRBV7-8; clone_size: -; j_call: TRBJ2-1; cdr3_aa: CASSLRQGVDEQFF; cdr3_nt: TGTGCCAGCAGCTTAAGACAGGGGGTCGATGAGCAGTTCTTC
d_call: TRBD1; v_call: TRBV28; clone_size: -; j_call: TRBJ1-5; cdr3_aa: CASSSPRQGYQPQHF; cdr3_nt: TGTGCCAGCAGTTCCCCCAGACAGGGGTATCAGCCCCAGCATTTT
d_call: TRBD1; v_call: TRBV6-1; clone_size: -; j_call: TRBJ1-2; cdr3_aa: CASLRDRGNYGYTF; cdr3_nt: TGTGCCAGCCTCCGGGACAGGGGGAACTATGGCTACACCTTC
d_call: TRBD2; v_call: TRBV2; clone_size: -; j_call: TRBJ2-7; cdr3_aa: CASTLGLGVYEQYF; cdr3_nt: TGTGCCAGCACCTTGGGACTAGGAGTCTACGAGCAGTACTTC
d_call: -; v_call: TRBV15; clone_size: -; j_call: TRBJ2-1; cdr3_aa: CATSRGTQTYNEQFF; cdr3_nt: TGTGCCACCAGCAGAGGGACTCAAACGTACAATGAGCAGTTCTTC
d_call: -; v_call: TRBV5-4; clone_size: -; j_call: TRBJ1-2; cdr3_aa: CASSFPNPGRNNYGYTF; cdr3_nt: TGTGCCAGCAGCTTCCCAAATCCGGGACGGAATAACTATGGCTACACCTTC
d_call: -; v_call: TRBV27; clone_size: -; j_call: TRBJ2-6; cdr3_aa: CASSPTPPRGAISSGANVLTF; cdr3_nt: TGTGCCAGCAGTCCAACCCCGCCCAGGGGGGCTATCAGCTCTGGGGCCAACGTCCTGACTTTC
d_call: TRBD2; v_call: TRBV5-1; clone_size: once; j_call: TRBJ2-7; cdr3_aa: CASSTEPSGSPTYEQYF; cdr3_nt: TGCGCCAGCAGCACGGAGCCTAGCGGGAGTCCAACCTACGAGCAGTACTTC
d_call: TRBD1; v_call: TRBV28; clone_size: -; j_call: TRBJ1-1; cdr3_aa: CASRGTVGTGKVNTEAFF; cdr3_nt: TGTGCCAGCCGGGGGACGGTAGGGACAGGGAAAGTGAACACTGAAGCTTTCTTT
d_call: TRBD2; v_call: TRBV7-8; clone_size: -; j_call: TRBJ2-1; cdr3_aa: CASSPRTSGNENEQFF; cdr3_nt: TGTGCCAGCAGCCCCCGGACTAGCGGGAATGAGAATGAGCAGTTCTTC
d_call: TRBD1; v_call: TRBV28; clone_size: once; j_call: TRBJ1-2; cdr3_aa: CASSLPGGGVYGYTF; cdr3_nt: TGTGCCAGCAGTTTACCAGGGGGCGGTGTCTATGGCTACACCTTC
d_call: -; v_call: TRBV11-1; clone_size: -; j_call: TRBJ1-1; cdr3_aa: CASSLVGGANTEAFF; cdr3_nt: TGTGCCAGCAGCTTAGTCGGGGGGGCGAACACTGAAGCTTTCTTT
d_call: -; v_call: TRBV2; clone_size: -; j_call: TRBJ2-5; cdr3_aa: CASTGAKTQYF; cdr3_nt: TGTGCCAGCACCGGGGCTAAGACCCAGTACTTC
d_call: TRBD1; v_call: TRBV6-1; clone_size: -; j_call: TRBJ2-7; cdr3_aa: CASAGPRDSSYEQYF; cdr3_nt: TGTGCCAGCGCCGGTCCCCGGGACAGCTCCTACGAGCAGTACTTC
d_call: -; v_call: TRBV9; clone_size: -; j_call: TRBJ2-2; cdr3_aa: CASSVVADSRTGELFF; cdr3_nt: TGTGCCAGCAGCGTAGTAGCGGACAGTCGCACCGGGGAGCTGTTTTTT
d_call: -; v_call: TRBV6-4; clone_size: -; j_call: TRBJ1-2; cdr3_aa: CASSSGAFYGYTF; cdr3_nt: TGTGCCAGCTCCTCCGGGGCCTTCTATGGCTACACCTTC
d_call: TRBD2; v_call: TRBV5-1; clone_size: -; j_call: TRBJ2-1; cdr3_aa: CASRPGLAGGTYNEQFF; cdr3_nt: TGCGCCAGCAGGCCCGGACTAGCGGGAGGGACCTACAATGAGCAGTTCTTC
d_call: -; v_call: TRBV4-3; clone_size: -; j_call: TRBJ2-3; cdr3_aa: CASSQAGYPDTQYF; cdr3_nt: TGCGCCAGCAGCCAGGCGGGGTACCCAGATACGCAGTATTTT
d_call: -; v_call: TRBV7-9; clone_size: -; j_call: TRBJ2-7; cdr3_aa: CASSRGTKGSYEQYF; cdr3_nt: TGTGCCAGCAGTCGCGGGACAAAAGGCTCCTACGAGCAGTACTTC
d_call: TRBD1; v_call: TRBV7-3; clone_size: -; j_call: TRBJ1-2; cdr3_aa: CASSEQGRHGYTF; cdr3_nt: TGTGCCAGCAGCGAACAGGGGCGACATGGCTACACCTTC
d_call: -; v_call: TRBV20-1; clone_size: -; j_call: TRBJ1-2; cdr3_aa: CSASGDLYTF; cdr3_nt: TGCAGTGCCAGTGGGGACCTCTACACCTTC
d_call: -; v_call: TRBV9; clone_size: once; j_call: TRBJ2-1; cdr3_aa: CASSARDSPYNEQFF; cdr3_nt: TGTGCCAGCAGCGCCCGGGACTCCCCCTACAATGAGCAGTTCTTC
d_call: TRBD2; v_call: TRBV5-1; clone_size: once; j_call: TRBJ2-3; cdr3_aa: CASTLGTSGTDTQYF; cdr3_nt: TGCGCCAGCACCCTAGGGACTAGCGGAACAGATACGCAGTATTTT
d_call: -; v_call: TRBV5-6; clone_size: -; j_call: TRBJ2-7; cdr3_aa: CASSLGGNIYEQYF; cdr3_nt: TGTGCCAGCAGCTTGGGGGGGAATATCTACGAGCAGTACTTC
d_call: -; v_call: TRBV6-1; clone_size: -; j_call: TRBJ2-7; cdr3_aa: CASSEAGLGPFEQYF; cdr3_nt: TGTGCCAGCAGTGAAGCCGGGCTGGGGCCTTTCGAGCAGTACTTC
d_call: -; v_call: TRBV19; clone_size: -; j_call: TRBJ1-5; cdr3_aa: CASSSGQFDQPQHF; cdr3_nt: TGTGCCAGTAGTTCGGGACAATTTGATCAGCCCCAGCATTTT
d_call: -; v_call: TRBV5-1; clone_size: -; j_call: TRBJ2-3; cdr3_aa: CASSLQTLASTDTQYF; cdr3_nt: TGCGCCAGCAGCTTGCAGACTCTTGCTAGCACAGATACGCAGTATTTT
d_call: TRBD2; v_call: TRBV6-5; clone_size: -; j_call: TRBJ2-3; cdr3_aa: CASSLRGYDTQYF; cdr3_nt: TGTGCCAGCAGTTTGCGGGGGTACGATACGCAGTATTTT
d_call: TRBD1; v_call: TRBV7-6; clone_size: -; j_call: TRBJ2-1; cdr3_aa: CASSLPPGQGANEQFF; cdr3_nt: TGTGCCAGCAGCCTACCCCCGGGACAGGGGGCAAACGAGCAGTTCTTC
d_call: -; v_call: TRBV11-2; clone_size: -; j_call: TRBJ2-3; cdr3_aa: CASSLVLSDTQYF; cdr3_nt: TGTGCCAGCAGCTTAGTCTTGTCAGATACGCAGTATTTT
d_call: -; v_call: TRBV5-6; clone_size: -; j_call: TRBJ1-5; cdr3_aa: CASSLGAARPQHF; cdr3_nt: TGTGCCAGCAGCTTGGGGGCGGCCAGGCCCCAGCATTTT
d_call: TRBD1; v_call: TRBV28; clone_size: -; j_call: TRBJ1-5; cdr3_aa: CASSLGTGGSGRPQHF; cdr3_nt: TGTGCCAGCAGTTTAGGGACAGGGGGCTCCGGTAGGCCCCAGCATTTT
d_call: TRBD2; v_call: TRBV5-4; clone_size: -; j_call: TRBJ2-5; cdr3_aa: CASSPKSGLAGVWGTQYF; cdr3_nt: TGTGCCAGCAGCCCTAAGAGTGGACTAGCGGGAGTGTGGGGGACCCAGTACTTC
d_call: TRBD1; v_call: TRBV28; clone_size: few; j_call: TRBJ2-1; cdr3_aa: CASSTPGQGGINEQFF; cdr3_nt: TGTGCCAGCAGTACACCGGGACAGGGCGGGATAAATGAGCAGTTCTTC
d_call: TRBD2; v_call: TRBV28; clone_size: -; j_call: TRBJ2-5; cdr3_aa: CASSTPPGGKVTQYF; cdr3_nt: TGTGCCAGCAGTACACCACCGGGGGGGAAGGTGACCCAGTACTTC
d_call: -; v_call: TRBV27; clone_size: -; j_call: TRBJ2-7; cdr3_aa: CASATSYEQYF; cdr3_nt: TGTGCCAGCGCAACATCCTACGAGCAGTACTTC
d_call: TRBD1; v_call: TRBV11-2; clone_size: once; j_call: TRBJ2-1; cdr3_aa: CASSSGQGAWNEQFF; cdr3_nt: TGTGCCAGCAGCTCCGGACAGGGGGCCTGGAATGAGCAGTTCTTC
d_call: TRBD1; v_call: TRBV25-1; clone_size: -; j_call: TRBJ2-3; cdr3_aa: CASSADRGQADTQYF; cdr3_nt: TGTGCCAGCAGTGCCGACAGGGGGCAGGCAGATACGCAGTATTTT
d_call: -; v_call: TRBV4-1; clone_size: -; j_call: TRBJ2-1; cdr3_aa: CASSQESLSDREQFF; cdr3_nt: TGCGCCAGCAGCCAAGAATCACTCTCTGATCGTGAGCAGTTCTTC
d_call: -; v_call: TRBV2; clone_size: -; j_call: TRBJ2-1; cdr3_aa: CASSSTNNEQFF; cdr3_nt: TGTGCCAGCAGTTCGACAAACAATGAGCAGTTCTTC
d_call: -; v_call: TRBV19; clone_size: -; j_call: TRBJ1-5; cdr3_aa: CASSIIGGGGQPQHF; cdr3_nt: TGTGCCAGTAGTATTATCGGGGGAGGGGGTCAGCCCCAGCATTTT
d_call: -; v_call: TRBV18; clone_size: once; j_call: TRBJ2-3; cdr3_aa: CASSPQSGSTDTQYF; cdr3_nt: TGTGCCAGCTCACCACAGTCGGGTAGCACAGATACGCAGTATTTT
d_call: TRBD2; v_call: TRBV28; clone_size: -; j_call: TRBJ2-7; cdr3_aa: CASSFSGRGIYEQYF; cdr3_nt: TGTGCCAGCAGTTTTAGCGGGAGAGGCATCTACGAGCAGTACTTC
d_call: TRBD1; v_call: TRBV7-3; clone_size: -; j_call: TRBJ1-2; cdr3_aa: CASSPGQGPNYGYTF; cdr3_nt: TGTGCCAGCAGCCCCGGACAGGGACCTAACTATGGCTACACCTTC
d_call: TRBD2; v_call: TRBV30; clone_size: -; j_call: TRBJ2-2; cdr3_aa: CAWSTATSGRAFDTGELFF; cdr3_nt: TGTGCCTGGAGTACCGCAACTAGCGGGAGGGCCTTTGACACCGGGGAGCTGTTTTTT
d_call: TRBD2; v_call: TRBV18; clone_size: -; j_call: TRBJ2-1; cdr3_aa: CASSPRGLAGGDEQFF; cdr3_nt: TGTGCCAGCTCACCACGGGGACTAGCGGGAGGCGATGAGCAGTTCTTC
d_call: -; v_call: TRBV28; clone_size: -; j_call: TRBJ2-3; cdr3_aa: CASTSSAVDTQYF; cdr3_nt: TGTGCCAGCACCTCCTCCGCGGTGGATACGCAGTATTTT
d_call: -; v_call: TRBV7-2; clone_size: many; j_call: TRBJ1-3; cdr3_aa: CASSPTPPPGNTIYF; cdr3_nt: TGTGCCAGCAGCCCGACACCCCCACCTGGAAACACCATATATTTT
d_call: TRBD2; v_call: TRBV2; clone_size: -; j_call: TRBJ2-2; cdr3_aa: CASSRNPGLGNTGELFF; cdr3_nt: TGTGCCAGCAGTAGGAATCCGGGACTAGGTAACACCGGGGAGCTGTTTTTT
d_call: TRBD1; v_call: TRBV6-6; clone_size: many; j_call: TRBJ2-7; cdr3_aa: CASSSTGTGIYEQYF; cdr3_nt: TGTGCCAGCAGTTCAACCGGGACAGGAATCTACGAGCAGTACTTC
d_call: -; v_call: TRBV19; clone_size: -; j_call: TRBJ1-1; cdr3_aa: CASSATGSGAFF; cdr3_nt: TGTGCCAGTAGTGCCACAGGGTCCGGGGCTTTCTTT
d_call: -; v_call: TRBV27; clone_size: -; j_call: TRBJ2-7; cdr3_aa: CASSLGTTYEQYF; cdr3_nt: TGTGCCAGCAGTTTAGGTACGACCTACGAGCAGTACTTC
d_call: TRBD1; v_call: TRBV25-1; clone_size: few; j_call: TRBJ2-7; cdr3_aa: CASMGQNYEQYF; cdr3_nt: TGTGCCAGCATGGGACAGAACTACGAGCAGTACTTC
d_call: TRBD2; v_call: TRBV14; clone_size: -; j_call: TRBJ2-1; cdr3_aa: CASRSLAGEYNEQFF; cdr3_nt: TGTGCCAGCAGATCACTAGCGGGAGAGTACAATGAGCAGTTCTTC
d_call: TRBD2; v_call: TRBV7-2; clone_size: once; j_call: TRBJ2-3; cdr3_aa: CASSPEGLAGVDTQYF; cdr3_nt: TGTGCCAGCAGCCCAGAGGGACTAGCGGGAGTAGATACGCAGTATTTT